The subject of this entry is one T cell receptor beta chain. Its target is not known. Each cell subset's genomic DNA was divided evenly among several immunoSEQ plates. Clones were sequenced by immunoSEQ multiplex PCR, and TCRdb holds only the in-frame ones, with some missing. The sample has 2 million to 2.5 million clones; about 93% are singletons. This CDR3 spans 14 amino acids. Trimming removed 5 bases from V and 2 bases from J; junction bases left unmatched: 3. In germline, CDR1 is MNHEY, CDR2 SMNVEV (reference sequence). As defined, naive CD8 cells were CD45RO-negative and positively selected for CCR7, with terminally differentiated effector memory CD45RA+ cells excluded. Adults of Caucasian background living in Nashville, Tennessee made up all donors. This sample is part of a study of shared clonotypes between healthy human individuals. Study-wide background: Ranging from 18 to 49 in age, donors were a couple of women and a few men. Broader study findings: For sorted subsets, rarefaction showed incomplete sequencing despite large depth.

Source material: naive CD8+ T cells from PBMCs. This sequence joins TRBV27 and TRBJ2-7, with TRBD2 matching over 10 bases. The sequence came from a man between 18 and 29 years old in good health. Some clones in this sample may be carry-over from other donors' samples. The CDR3 DNA sequence: TGTGCCAGCAGTGAGAGCGGGAGGGCCTACGAGCAGTACTTC. This codes for CASSESGRAYEQYF.